This TCR beta chain was observed in a study of OX40 agonist ivuxolimab in advanced cancers. Study overall: The eligibility criteria allowed prior anti-PD-1, anti-PD-L1 or anti-CTLA-4 therapy, and roughly 39% had some.

Findings of the study overall: By week 6 at 0.1 to 3.0 mg/kg, blood CD4+ and CD8+ T cells had expanded clonally.

Unmatched junction bases numbered 7, after V lost 0 bases and J lost 5 bases. The CDR3 covers 17 residues. Germline lookup yields CDR1 LGHNA and CDR2 YNFKEQ. Sequencing used immunoSEQ multiplex PCR; TCRdb keeps in-frame clones, though not all of them. The table shows 85,000 to 100,000 clones, with around 92% occurring only once. This clone was detected once. Its antigen remains unidentified. This chain links TRBV4-2 with TRBJ2-5; 12 positions match TRBD1. This sequence was found in an adult with an advanced solid tumor such as melanoma, head and neck, liver or kidney cancer. This specimen consisted of CD4+ or CD8+ T cells sorted from blood, obtained in a trial of the OX40 agonist ivuxolimab. The CDR3 coding sequence is TGTGCCAGCAGCCAAGATTGGGACAGGGGGCAGGGGGAGACCCAGTACTTC. This sequence encodes CASSQDWDRGQGETQYF.